This T cell receptor beta chain was recorded in a study of control samples from healthy donors and cancer patients. Assay: immunoSEQ multiplex PCR; the TCRdb copy retains only in-frame clones and omits some. The sample consists of approximately 24,000 clones, around 86% of them appearing once. The TCR sequence derives from a man in his sixties with colorectal cancer. Sequenced material: PBMCs.

CDR3 residues: CASTTGTEAFF. The CDR3 DNA is TGTGCCAGCACCACCGGAACTGAAGCTTTCTTT. This sequence joins TRBV2 and TRBJ1-1; D is undetermined. The CDR3 runs 11 residues. Germline V CDR1 and CDR2: SNHLY, FYNNEI. V lost 7 bases and J 5 bases, leaving 8 bases between the germline ends.